A single sample is the source of the 22 T cell receptor beta chains below, sequenced in a study of beta chain features in type 1 diabetes. The whole isolated RNA underwent reverse transcription, so sequencing captured expressed TCRB transcripts. Clones were read by immunoSEQ multiplex PCR, and TCRdb kept only the in-frame ones, dropping some. The sample includes some 350,000 clones, 13% of them seen just once. General study findings and limits: In all four CD4+ subsets, TCRB CDR3 length was significantly, moderately reduced in type 1 diabetes.

Antigen specificity for these receptors is unknown. Sequenced: naive CD4+ T cells from blood. The receptors here all came from a woman under 30 with type 1 diabetes.

The V gene is TRBV2, the J gene TRBJ2-6; D uncertain. The germline V gene encodes CDR1 SNHLY and CDR2 FYNNEI. V shed 9 bases and J shed 0 bases, with 3 bases lying between them. CDR3 length: 12 amino acids. DNA of the CDR3: TGTGCCAGTCGCTCTGGGGCCAACGTCCTGACTTTC. It codes for CASRSGANVLTF.

The chain combines TRBV9 with TRBJ1-2; TRBD1 matches at 8 bases. V gave up 6 bases and J gave up 1 base; unmatched junction bases: 5. The CDR3 is 14 amino acids. Germline-derived CDR1 and CDR2 are SGDLS and YYNGEE. In DNA form, the CDR3 reads TGTGCCAGCACTAGACAGGGGATTAACTATGGCTACACCTTC. This gives the protein CASTRQGINYGYTF.

The chain couples TRBV5-4 to TRBJ2-3; 8 nucleotides match TRBD2. Per the germline V gene, CDR1 is SGHNT and CDR2 is YYREEE (reference sequence). The V gene end was trimmed by 5 bases and the J gene end by 1 base; junction bases not matched to a gene: 9. The CDR3 covers 16 residues. In DNA form, the CDR3 reads TGTGCCAGCAGATCGGGGGGGAGGGCCGGCACAGATACGCAGTATTTT. Translating it yields CASRSGGRAGTDTQYF.

V is TRBV18 and J is TRBJ2-1, with D perhaps matching TRBD2 (5 bases). V lost 3 bases to trimming and J lost 6 bases, with 24 bases between them. This CDR3 spans 18 amino acids. The germline CDR1 and CDR2 sequences are KGHSH and LQKENI. The CDR3 here is CASSPTLGGLPFGNEQFF. The CDR3, as DNA: TGTGCCAGCTCACCCACTCTGGGCGGACTCCCCTTCGGCAATGAGCAGTTCTTC.

The rearrangement links TRBV7-2 to TRBJ2-7; 9 nucleotides line up with TRBD2. CDR1 is SGHTA, CDR2 FQGNSA, per germline. The CDR3 is made up of 15 amino acids. The V and J ends lost 5 bases and 5 bases, in that order; junction bases with no gene match: 10. CDR3 bases: TGTGCCAGCAGCCAAAACTCGGCGGGAGGGGACGAGCAGTACTTC. Protein product: CASSQNSAGGDEQYF. The full variable domain, in which reference TRBV7-2 and TRBJ2-7 provide the parts outside the CDR3, is GAGVSQSPSNKVTEKGKDVELRCDPISGHTALYWYRQSLGQGLEFLIYFQGNSAPDKSGLPSDRFSAERTGGSVSTLTIQRTQQEDSAVYLCASSQNSAGGDEQYFGPGTRLTVT.

This clone was seen a handful of times. This chain links TRBV25-1 with TRBJ1-4; TRBD1 aligns across 7 bases. CDR3 size: 15 residues. Germline CDR1 reads MGHDK; CDR2 reads SYGVNS. The junction had 4 bases not matched to a gene; V was cut back by 1 base and J by 5 bases. The chain's CDR3 is CASSESAGGNEKLFF. The CDR3 coding sequence is TGTGCCAGCAGTGAATCCGCAGGGGGGAATGAAAAACTGTTTTTT.

The chain employs TRBV11-2 and TRBJ2-2; perhaps TRBD2 as D (6 bases). V lost 5 bases to trimming and J lost 8 bases, with 12 bases between them. Germline loops: CDR1 SGHAT, CDR2 FQNNGV. The CDR3 sequence is 13 residues long. Here the CDR3 DNA reads TGTGCCAGCAGCCCGGGAGTTTTGGGGGAGCTGTTTTTT. It yields the protein CASSPGVLGELFF. Full variable domain (outside the CDR3, taken from reference TRBV11-2 and TRBJ2-2): EAGVAQSPRYKIIEKRQSVAFWCNPISGHATLYWYQQILGQGPKLLIQFQNNGVVDDSQLPKDRFSAERLKGVDSTLKIQPAKLEDSAVYLCASSPGVLGELFFGEGSRLTVL.

This chain links TRBV2 with TRBJ1-5; D is undetermined. There are 18 residues in the CDR3. Per the germline V gene, CDR1 is SNHLY and CDR2 is FYNNEI. V was shortened by 5 bases and J by 1 base, with 21 bases between the two germline ends. For the CDR3, the DNA is TGTGCCAGCAGTAAACCCCCGCACCGGGTCACGAGCAATCAGCCCCAGCATTTT. Its protein product is CASSKPPHRVTSNQPQHF.

The count of this clone is one. The V call is TRBV6-1, the J call TRBJ2-3; 7 bases line up with TRBD1. The CDR3 runs to 13 residues. The ends lost 4 bases at V and 4 bases at J; junction bases unmatched: 2. In germline, CDR1 is MNHNS, CDR2 SASEGT. For the CDR3, the DNA is TGTGCCAGCAGTGGACAGGGTGCAGATACGCAGTATTTT. Protein: CASSGQGADTQYF.

There are a few counts of this clone. The chain combines TRBV7-9 with TRBJ2-5, with TRBD1 matching 9 bases. V lost 2 bases, J lost 5 bases, and 3 bases stayed unmatched. Germline CDR1 SEHNR, CDR2 FQNEAQ (reference sequence). CDR3 length equals 14 residues. CDR3: CASSLNRGLETQYF. The CDR3 DNA reads as TGTGCCAGCAGCTTAAACAGGGGGCTCGAGACCCAGTACTTC.

The rearrangement uses TRBV5-1 and TRBJ2-1; 12 bases line up with TRBD2. The CDR3 contains 16 residues. Germline V gives CDR1 SGHRS, CDR2 YFSETQ. The V gene end was trimmed by 2 bases and the J gene end by 8 bases; junction bases not matched to a gene: 8. Here the CDR3 DNA reads TGCGCCAGCAGCTTAAGACTAGCGGGAGTTCAGGATGAGCAGTTCTTC. Protein product: CASSLRLAGVQDEQFF.

This clone was seen more than once but under ten times. The chain carries TRBV10-3 and TRBJ2-1, with 14 bases aligning to TRBD2. Looked up from germline, CDR1 is ENHRY and CDR2 is SYGVKD. This CDR3 is built from 12 residues. V gave up 11 bases and J gave up 9 bases; unmatched junction bases: 3. CDR3 nucleotides: TGTGCCTCCGGGACTAGCGGGAGTGAGCAGTTCTTC. Translated: CASGTSGSEQFF.

This rearrangement joins TRBV19 to TRBJ2-1; TRBD2 aligns across 12 bases. The germline gives CDR1 LNHDA, CDR2 SQIVND (reference sequence). This CDR3 is 15 amino acids long. The V segment lost 6 bases and the J segment 8 bases; nucleotides outside the gene matches: 8. CDR3 coding DNA: TGTGCCAGTAGGACCGGGACTAGCGGGTGGGATGAGCAGTTCTTC. Encoded protein: CASRTGTSGWDEQFF.

This clone was seen only a few times. The V call is TRBV27, the J call TRBJ2-1, with 7 nucleotides matching TRBD2. Germline V gene lookup returns CDR1 MNHEY and CDR2 SMNVEV (reference sequence). This CDR3 region has 13 residues. After removal of 2 bases from V and 9 bases from J, the junction contained 4 bases not matched to a gene. Here the CDR3 reads CASSLKGRGEQFF. The CDR3 DNA reads TGTGCCAGCAGTTTAAAAGGGAGGGGTGAGCAGTTCTTC.

Only a few counts were recorded for this clone. The V gene is TRBV2, the J gene TRBJ2-6; D unresolved. Germline V gene data show CDR1 as SNHLY and CDR2 as FYNNEI. The V and J ends lost 2 bases and 0 bases respectively, with 5 bases between them. This CDR3 comprises 15 residues. This chain's CDR3 is CASSETYSGANVLTF. DNA of the CDR3: TGTGCCAGCAGTGAAACCTACTCTGGGGCCAACGTCCTGACTTTC.

The chain is built from TRBV4-2 and TRBJ2-7; 8 positions agree with TRBD2. J lost 3 bases, V lost 3 bases, and 10 bases had no gene match. The CDR3 covers 16 residues. Germline V gene lookup returns CDR1 LGHNA and CDR2 YNFKEQ. The CDR3 region is CASSQPIAAGVYEQYF. Written as DNA, the CDR3 is TGTGCCAGCAGCCAGCCCATAGCAGCGGGAGTCTACGAGCAGTACTTC.

V and J are TRBV30 and TRBJ2-7, with D perhaps TRBD1 (6 bases). Germline values: CDR1 GTSNPN, CDR2 SVGIG (reference sequence). The CDR3 has 16 amino acids. V lost 0 bases, J lost 2 bases, and 17 bases lay in between. The CDR3 nucleotides are TGTGCCTGGAGTGTACGGACAGAAATGTCCCCCTACGAGCAGTACTTC. Protein sequence: CAWSVRTEMSPYEQYF.

This clone was counted only a few times. The gene calls are TRBV9 and TRBJ2-7; D unresolved. The germline V gene encodes CDR1 SGDLS and CDR2 YYNGEE. The CDR3 is 15 amino acids. Trimming shortened V by 0 bases and J by 2 bases, and 12 bases separated the two germline ends. The CDR3 here is CASSVGDLETYEQYF. The CDR3 nucleotides are TGTGCCAGCAGCGTAGGAGATTTGGAGACCTACGAGCAGTACTTC.

This clone was seen a few times. V gene TRBV7-9 combines with J gene TRBJ2-7; D gene ambiguous. This CDR3 contains 12 residues. V lost 3 bases, J lost 3 bases, and 6 bases lay in between. Germline assignment: CDR1 SEHNR and CDR2 FQNEAQ (reference sequence). The CDR3 DNA sequence: TGTGCCAGCAGCTTGAGAGGCTACGAGCAGTACGTC. This gives the protein CASSLRGYEQYV.

V gene TRBV2 combines with J gene TRBJ2-1; weak D call: TRBD2 (6 bases). This CDR3 is 15 amino acids long. Trimming cost V 4 bases and J 1 base, with 11 bases left between them. CDR1 SNHLY and CDR2 FYNNEI come from the germline V gene. DNA for the CDR3: TGTGCCAGCAGTGGGGACTGGCAATCCTACAATGAGCAGTTCTTC. Translation gives CASSGDWQSYNEQFF.

This clone was observed a handful of times. The rearrangement uses TRBV30 and TRBJ2-1; 13 bases are shared with TRBD2. J was trimmed by 9 bases and V by 8 bases; bases with no gene match: 7. The CDR3 extends over 13 amino acids. CDR1 and CDR2 from the germline V gene are GTSNPN and SVGIG (reference sequence). CDR3 sequence reads: CAAELAGGFEQFF. The CDR3 nucleotides read TGTGCCGCCGAACTAGCGGGAGGGTTTGAGCAGTTCTTC.

The sample holds a few counts of this clone. The rearrangement uses TRBV12-5 and TRBJ2-2, with 7 bases matching TRBD1. This CDR3 region has 17 residues. V gave up 0 bases and J gave up 3 bases; unmatched junction bases: 7. Germline V gene data show CDR1 as LGHNT and CDR2 as FRNRAP. The CDR3 bases are TGTGCTAGTGGTTTGGTCCTTCGACAGGGTTACACCGGGGAGCTGTTTTTT. Its protein is CASGLVLRQGYTGELFF.